A selection of T cell receptor beta chains follows, all from one sample in a study of T cell responses to AZD1222 COVID-19 vaccine. Sequenced by immunoSEQ multiplex PCR; TCRdb stores in-frame clones only, minus some. The sample records 150,000 to 200,000 clones, roughly 93% being singletons. The sample here was peripheral blood, taken on day 0 of AZD1222 vaccination. The origin of the receptors is an adult in good health. CDR3s include the opening cysteine and the closing phenylalanine or tryptophan. Each record gives: D gene, J gene, V gene, clone size, CDR3 protein, CDR3 DNA. D genes are given only for firm matches. For some rows the clone size is stated as once, few or many, or as a class when expanded; others skip it.

d_call: TRBD2
j_call: TRBJ2-7
v_call: TRBV5-1
clone_size: once
cdr3_aa: CASSVSASGRANYYEQYF
cdr3_nt: TGCGCCAGCAGCGTTTCGGCTAGCGGGAGGGCCAATTACTACGAGCAGTACTTC

d_call: .
j_call: TRBJ2-5
v_call: TRBV7-7
clone_size: .
cdr3_aa: CASSRLRETQYF
cdr3_nt: TGTGCCAGCAGCCGTTTGCGAGAGACCCAGTACTTC

d_call: .
j_call: TRBJ1-1
v_call: TRBV5-1
clone_size: .
cdr3_aa: CASSWGDTEAFF
cdr3_nt: TGCGCCAGCAGCTGGGGGGACACTGAAGCTTTCTTT

d_call: TRBD1
j_call: TRBJ1-2
v_call: TRBV3-1/TRBV3-2
clone_size: .
cdr3_aa: CASSQVSTGAGYTF
cdr3_nt: TGTGCCAGCAGCCAAGTTTCTACAGGGGCTGGCTACACCTTC

d_call: .
j_call: TRBJ1-1
v_call: TRBV5-1
clone_size: once
cdr3_aa: CASSSFSGWTDQEAFF
cdr3_nt: TGCGCCAGCAGCTCGTTTTCGGGGTGGACCGACCAAGAAGCTTTCTTT

d_call: .
j_call: TRBJ1-1
v_call: TRBV5-5
clone_size: .
cdr3_aa: CASSLLETAEAFF
cdr3_nt: TGTGCCAGCAGCTTGCTCGAGACAGCTGAAGCTTTCTTT

d_call: TRBD2
j_call: TRBJ2-1
v_call: TRBV5-1
clone_size: .
cdr3_aa: CASSLVSGRGNEQFF
cdr3_nt: TGCGCCAGCAGCTTAGTTAGCGGGAGGGGTAATGAGCAGTTCTTC

d_call: .
j_call: TRBJ2-1
v_call: TRBV19
clone_size: once
cdr3_aa: CASSSPMANEQFF
cdr3_nt: TGTGCCAGTAGTAGCCCTATGGCAAATGAGCAGTTCTTC

d_call: .
j_call: TRBJ1-3
v_call: TRBV30
clone_size: .
cdr3_aa: CAQPPYGQPSSGNTIYF
cdr3_nt: TGTGCCCAGCCGCCCTACGGACAGCCGAGCTCTGGAAACACCATATATTTT

d_call: .
j_call: TRBJ2-1
v_call: TRBV19
clone_size: .
cdr3_aa: CASSQTISSYNEQFF
cdr3_nt: TGTGCCAGTAGCCAGACTATTTCCTCCTACAATGAGCAGTTCTTC

d_call: .
j_call: TRBJ1-5
v_call: TRBV10-2
clone_size: .
cdr3_aa: CASRVDPYQPQHF
cdr3_nt: TGCGCCAGCAGAGTTGATCCATATCAGCCCCAGCATTTT

d_call: .
j_call: TRBJ2-1
v_call: TRBV19
clone_size: .
cdr3_aa: CASRGSQSNEQFF
cdr3_nt: TGTGCCAGTAGGGGTAGTCAGTCCAATGAGCAGTTCTTC

d_call: .
j_call: TRBJ2-2
v_call: TRBV7-9
clone_size: .
cdr3_aa: CASREAAVGELFF
cdr3_nt: TGTGCCAGCAGGGAAGCTGCGGTCGGGGAGCTGTTTTTT

d_call: .
j_call: TRBJ1-1
v_call: TRBV7-9
clone_size: .
cdr3_aa: CASSLVRNTEAFF
cdr3_nt: TGTGCCAGCAGCTTAGTCAGGAACACTGAAGCTTTCTTT

d_call: .
j_call: TRBJ1-3
v_call: TRBV20-1
clone_size: few
cdr3_aa: CSASEDWGAGNTIYF
cdr3_nt: TGCAGTGCTAGTGAGGACTGGGGGGCTGGAAACACCATATATTTT

d_call: .
j_call: TRBJ1-5
v_call: TRBV6-1
clone_size: .
cdr3_aa: CASSETGYSNQPQHF
cdr3_nt: TGTGCCAGCAGTGAAACAGGGTATAGCAATCAGCCCCAGCATTTT

d_call: .
j_call: TRBJ1-4
v_call: TRBV29-1
clone_size: .
cdr3_aa: CSAVRDSDEKLFF
cdr3_nt: TGCAGCGCCGTCCGGGACTCTGATGAAAAACTGTTTTTT

d_call: .
j_call: TRBJ1-6
v_call: TRBV5-4
clone_size: .
cdr3_aa: CASRPSISYNSPLHF
cdr3_nt: TGTGCCAGCAGGCCCTCCATTTCCTATAATTCACCCCTCCACTTT

d_call: .
j_call: TRBJ1-1
v_call: TRBV29-1
clone_size: .
cdr3_aa: CSVALRAGFVEAFF
cdr3_nt: TGCAGCGTAGCCCTTCGGGCAGGGTTTGTTGAAGCTTTCTTT

d_call: TRBD2
j_call: TRBJ2-1
v_call: TRBV15
clone_size: .
cdr3_aa: CATREAGGLYNEQFF
cdr3_nt: TGTGCCACCAGGGAAGCGGGAGGGCTCTACAATGAGCAGTTCTTC

d_call: .
j_call: TRBJ1-5
v_call: TRBV6-5
clone_size: .
cdr3_aa: CASSTGQKDQPQHF
cdr3_nt: TGTGCCAGCAGTACTGGACAGAAGGATCAGCCCCAGCATTTT

d_call: .
j_call: TRBJ1-4
v_call: TRBV2
clone_size: .
cdr3_aa: CASSEAMDPATNEKLFF
cdr3_nt: TGTGCCAGCAGTGAAGCAATGGACCCGGCAACTAATGAAAAACTGTTTTTT

d_call: .
j_call: TRBJ2-7
v_call: TRBV19
clone_size: once
cdr3_aa: CASSIAAAAYEQYF
cdr3_nt: TGTGCCAGTAGTATAGCAGCGGCCGCCTACGAGCAGTACTTC

d_call: .
j_call: TRBJ1-6
v_call: TRBV18
clone_size: few
cdr3_aa: CASSLLPSTTDNSPLHF
cdr3_nt: TGTGCCAGCTCACTTTTACCGTCGACAACGGATAATTCACCCCTCCACTTT

d_call: .
j_call: TRBJ1-5
v_call: TRBV19
clone_size: .
cdr3_aa: CASSIWEGRSNQPQHF
cdr3_nt: TGTGCCAGTAGTATTTGGGAGGGGAGGAGCAATCAGCCCCAGCATTTT

d_call: .
j_call: TRBJ2-2
v_call: TRBV7-9
clone_size: .
cdr3_aa: CASSLKAATADRELFF
cdr3_nt: TGTGCCAGCAGCTTAAAAGCAGCGACGGCTGACCGGGAGCTGTTTTTT

d_call: TRBD1
j_call: TRBJ1-2
v_call: TRBV29-1
clone_size: .
cdr3_aa: CSDRTGVGSGYTF
cdr3_nt: TGCAGCGATAGGACAGGGGTTGGCTCTGGCTACACCTTC

d_call: .
j_call: TRBJ1-2
v_call: TRBV2
clone_size: .
cdr3_aa: CASSEAGTAPDGYTF
cdr3_nt: TGTGCCAGCAGTGAAGCGGGGACCGCCCCGGATGGCTACACCTTC

d_call: .
j_call: TRBJ1-6
v_call: TRBV19
clone_size: .
cdr3_aa: CASTASSYNSPLHF
cdr3_nt: TGTGCCAGTACCGCCAGCTCCTATAATTCACCCCTCCACTTT

d_call: .
j_call: TRBJ2-2
v_call: TRBV9
clone_size: .
cdr3_aa: CASSVDPGRTGELFF
cdr3_nt: TGTGCCAGCAGCGTAGATCCAGGGAGGACCGGGGAGCTGTTTTTT

d_call: TRBD2
j_call: TRBJ2-7
v_call: TRBV3-1/TRBV3-2
clone_size: .
cdr3_aa: CASSPRTSGSVSYEQYF
cdr3_nt: TGTGCCAGCAGCCCTCGGACTAGCGGGAGTGTCTCCTACGAGCAGTACTTC

d_call: TRBD1
j_call: TRBJ1-2
v_call: TRBV7-9
clone_size: .
cdr3_aa: CASRQDRVEDGYTF
cdr3_nt: TGTGCCAGCAGGCAAGACAGGGTCGAGGATGGCTACACCTTC

d_call: .
j_call: TRBJ2-1
v_call: TRBV3-1/TRBV3-2
clone_size: .
cdr3_aa: CASSQRGARNGNEQFF
cdr3_nt: TGTGCCAGCAGCCAACGTGGGGCTAGAAATGGCAATGAGCAGTTCTTC

d_call: TRBD1
j_call: TRBJ2-7
v_call: TRBV28
clone_size: .
cdr3_aa: CASTLTGGEQYF
cdr3_nt: TGTGCCAGCACACTGACAGGGGGGGAGCAGTACTTC

d_call: .
j_call: TRBJ1-5
v_call: TRBV5-6
clone_size: few
cdr3_aa: CASSNPREPQHF
cdr3_nt: TGTGCCAGCTCAAACCCTCGGGAGCCCCAGCATTTT

d_call: .
j_call: TRBJ1-2
v_call: TRBV9
clone_size: .
cdr3_aa: CASTTGGGRNYGYTF
cdr3_nt: TGTGCCAGCACCACCGGAGGGGGGCGTAACTATGGCTACACCTTC

d_call: .
j_call: TRBJ2-7
v_call: TRBV28
clone_size: .
cdr3_aa: CASRDSSTGEQYF
cdr3_nt: TGTGCCAGCAGGGACAGCTCGACGGGCGAGCAGTACTTC

d_call: .
j_call: TRBJ1-2
v_call: TRBV6-5
clone_size: .
cdr3_aa: CASKQALDYGYTF
cdr3_nt: TGTGCCAGCAAGCAGGCTTTAGACTATGGCTACACCTTC

d_call: TRBD1
j_call: TRBJ1-2
v_call: TRBV4-1
clone_size: .
cdr3_aa: CASSPPSGQGVSNYGYTF
cdr3_nt: TGCGCCAGCAGCCCACCTTCCGGGCAGGGGGTTTCTAACTATGGCTACACCTTC

d_call: .
j_call: TRBJ2-2
v_call: TRBV12-3/TRBV12-4
clone_size: .
cdr3_aa: CASSLDTGELFF
cdr3_nt: TGTGCCAGCAGCCTGGACACCGGGGAGCTGTTTTTT

d_call: .
j_call: TRBJ1-2
v_call: TRBV3-1/TRBV3-2
clone_size: .
cdr3_aa: CASSRQGDLPPGGYTF
cdr3_nt: TGTGCCAGCAGCCGTCAAGGGGACCTCCCCCCCGGCGGCTACACCTTC

d_call: .
j_call: TRBJ2-1
v_call: TRBV18
clone_size: .
cdr3_aa: CASSPPSLSLGPYNEQFF
cdr3_nt: TGTGCCAGCTCACCTCCATCCCTCTCCTTAGGCCCCTACAATGAGCAGTTCTTC

d_call: TRBD2
j_call: TRBJ2-1
v_call: TRBV18
clone_size: .
cdr3_aa: CASSPGLGDNEQFF
cdr3_nt: TGTGCCAGCTCACCGGGACTAGGTGACAATGAGCAGTTCTTC

d_call: .
j_call: TRBJ1-2
v_call: TRBV6-6
clone_size: .
cdr3_aa: CASSYDITYGYTF
cdr3_nt: TGTGCCAGCAGTTACGACATAACCTATGGCTACACCTTC

d_call: .
j_call: TRBJ2-7
v_call: TRBV5-1
clone_size: .
cdr3_aa: CASSPLTSAPTYEQYF
cdr3_nt: TGCGCCAGCAGCCCCCTAACAAGCGCACCCACCTACGAGCAGTACTTC

d_call: TRBD1
j_call: TRBJ1-2
v_call: TRBV12-3/TRBV12-4
clone_size: once
cdr3_aa: CASTSQGGTGYTF
cdr3_nt: TGTGCCAGCACCTCACAGGGGGGAACTGGCTACACCTTC

d_call: .
j_call: TRBJ1-2
v_call: TRBV9
clone_size: .
cdr3_aa: CASSLGGGANYGYTF
cdr3_nt: TGTGCCAGCAGCCTAGGGGGGGGAGCTAACTATGGCTACACCTTC

d_call: .
j_call: TRBJ1-1
v_call: TRBV12-5
clone_size: .
cdr3_aa: CASGLEANTEAFF
cdr3_nt: TGTGCTAGTGGTTTGGAAGCAAACACTGAAGCTTTCTTT

d_call: TRBD2
j_call: TRBJ2-1
v_call: TRBV11-2
clone_size: .
cdr3_aa: CASSPTSGPYNEQFF
cdr3_nt: TGTGCCAGCAGCCCCACTAGCGGCCCCTACAATGAGCAGTTCTTC

d_call: .
j_call: TRBJ1-6
v_call: TRBV2
clone_size: once
cdr3_aa: CASSPPGLRNSPLHF
cdr3_nt: TGTGCCAGCAGTCCACCGGGACTCCGTAATTCACCCCTCCACTTT

d_call: TRBD1
j_call: TRBJ2-1
v_call: TRBV7-6
clone_size: .
cdr3_aa: CASSQAGTGFNEQFF
cdr3_nt: TGTGCCAGCAGCCAAGCCGGGACAGGGTTCAATGAGCAGTTCTTC

d_call: TRBD1
j_call: TRBJ1-2
v_call: TRBV5-1
clone_size: .
cdr3_aa: CASSLGQGGVYGYTF
cdr3_nt: TGCGCCAGCAGCTTGGGACAGGGTGGGGTCTATGGCTACACCTTC

d_call: TRBD1
j_call: TRBJ1-1
v_call: TRBV30
clone_size: .
cdr3_aa: CAWDNTGQGAEAFF
cdr3_nt: TGTGCCTGGGACAATACTGGACAGGGGGCTGAAGCTTTCTTT

d_call: TRBD1
j_call: TRBJ2-1
v_call: TRBV11-2
clone_size: .
cdr3_aa: CASSLRQGQYNEQFF
cdr3_nt: TGTGCCAGCAGCCTCCGACAGGGGCAGTACAATGAGCAGTTCTTC

d_call: .
j_call: TRBJ1-2
v_call: TRBV2
clone_size: .
cdr3_aa: CASSEAIWIDYGYTF
cdr3_nt: TGTGCCAGCAGTGAAGCAATCTGGATCGACTATGGCTACACCTTC

d_call: TRBD1
j_call: TRBJ1-3
v_call: TRBV10-3
clone_size: .
cdr3_aa: CAISESGTGWAGNTIYF
cdr3_nt: TGTGCCATCAGTGAGTCCGGGACAGGTTGGGCTGGAAACACCATATATTTT

d_call: TRBD2
j_call: TRBJ2-3
v_call: TRBV5-1
clone_size: .
cdr3_aa: CASSASLAGNTQYF
cdr3_nt: TGCGCCAGCAGCGCGTCCCTAGCGGGGAATACGCAGTATTTT

d_call: .
j_call: TRBJ2-3
v_call: TRBV7-2
clone_size: .
cdr3_aa: CASSRWGDTDTQYF
cdr3_nt: TGTGCCAGCAGTAGGTGGGGGGACACAGATACGCAGTATTTT

d_call: TRBD1
j_call: TRBJ1-3
v_call: TRBV4-2
clone_size: .
cdr3_aa: CASSSYTGTGGGGNTIYF
cdr3_nt: TGTGCCAGCAGCTCCTATACCGGGACAGGGGGCGGTGGAAACACCATATATTTT

d_call: .
j_call: TRBJ1-6
v_call: TRBV2
clone_size: few
cdr3_aa: CASSRQRANSPLHF
cdr3_nt: TGTGCCAGCAGCCGACAGAGAGCTAATTCACCCCTCCACTTT